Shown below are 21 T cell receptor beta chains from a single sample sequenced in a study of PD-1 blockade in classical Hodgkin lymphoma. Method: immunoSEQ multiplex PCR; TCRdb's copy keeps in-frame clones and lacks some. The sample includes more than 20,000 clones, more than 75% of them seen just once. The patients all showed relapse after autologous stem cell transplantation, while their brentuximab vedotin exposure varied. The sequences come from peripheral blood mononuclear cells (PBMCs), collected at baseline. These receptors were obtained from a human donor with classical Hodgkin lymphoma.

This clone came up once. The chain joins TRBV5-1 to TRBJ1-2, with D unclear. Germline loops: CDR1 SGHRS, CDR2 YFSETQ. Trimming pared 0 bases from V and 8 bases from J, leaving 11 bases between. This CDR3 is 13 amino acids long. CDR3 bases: TGCGCCAGCAGCTTGGCCGAGGTGGGCGGCTACACCTTC. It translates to CASSLAEVGGYTF.

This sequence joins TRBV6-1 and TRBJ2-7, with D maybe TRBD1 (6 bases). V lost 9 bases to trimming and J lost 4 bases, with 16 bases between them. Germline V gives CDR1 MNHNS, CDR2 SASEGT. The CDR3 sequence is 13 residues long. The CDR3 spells CARVLQGRYEQYF. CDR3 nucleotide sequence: TGTGCCAGAGTGTTACAGGGTCGGTACGAGCAGTACTTC.

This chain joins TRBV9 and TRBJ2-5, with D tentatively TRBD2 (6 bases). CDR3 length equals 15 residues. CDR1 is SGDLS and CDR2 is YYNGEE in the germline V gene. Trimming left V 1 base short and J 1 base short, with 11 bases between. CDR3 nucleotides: TGTGCCAGCAGCGTATTTGGGGGGACCCAAGAGACCCAGTACTTC. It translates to CASSVFGGTQETQYF.

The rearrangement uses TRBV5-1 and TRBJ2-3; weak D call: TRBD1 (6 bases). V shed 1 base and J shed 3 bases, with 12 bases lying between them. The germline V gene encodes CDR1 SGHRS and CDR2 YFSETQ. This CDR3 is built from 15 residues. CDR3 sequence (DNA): TGCGCCAGCAGCTTGACAGGGTCAGAGACAGATACGCAGTATTTT. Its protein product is CASSLTGSETDTQYF.

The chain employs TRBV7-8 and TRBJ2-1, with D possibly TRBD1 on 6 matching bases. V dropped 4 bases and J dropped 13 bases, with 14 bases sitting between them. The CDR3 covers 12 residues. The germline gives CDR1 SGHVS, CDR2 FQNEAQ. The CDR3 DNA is TGTGCCAGCAGCTACGCGACAGGTTCCCAGTTCTTC. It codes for CASSYATGSQFF.

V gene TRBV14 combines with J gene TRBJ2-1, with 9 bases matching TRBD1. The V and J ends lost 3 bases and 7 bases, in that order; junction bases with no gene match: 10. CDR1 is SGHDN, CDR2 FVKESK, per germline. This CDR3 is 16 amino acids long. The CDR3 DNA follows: TGTGCCAGCAGCCACCCCGGGACAGGGTATCGTAATGAGCAGTTCTTC. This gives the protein CASSHPGTGYRNEQFF.

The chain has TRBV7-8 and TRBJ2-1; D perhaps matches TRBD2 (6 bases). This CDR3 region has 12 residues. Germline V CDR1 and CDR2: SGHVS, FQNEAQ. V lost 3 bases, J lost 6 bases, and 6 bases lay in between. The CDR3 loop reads CASSLGLNEQFF. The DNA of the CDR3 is TGTGCCAGCAGCTTGGGACTCAATGAGCAGTTCTTC.

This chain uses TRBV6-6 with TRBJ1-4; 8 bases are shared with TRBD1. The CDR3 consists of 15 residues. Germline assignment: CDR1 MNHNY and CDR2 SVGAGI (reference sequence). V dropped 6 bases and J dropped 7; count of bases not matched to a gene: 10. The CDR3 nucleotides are TGTGCCAGCAGCTCCCAGGGGGCTGGGGGTGAAAAACTGTTTTTT. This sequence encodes CASSSQGAGGEKLFF.

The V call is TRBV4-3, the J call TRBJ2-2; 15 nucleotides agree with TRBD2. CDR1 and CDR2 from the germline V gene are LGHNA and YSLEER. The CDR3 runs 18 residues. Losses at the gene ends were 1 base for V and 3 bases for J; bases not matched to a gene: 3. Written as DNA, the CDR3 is TGCGCCAGCAGCCAAGGGACTAGCGGGGGGGTTGACACCGGGGAGCTGTTTTTT. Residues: CASSQGTSGGVDTGELFF.

In nucleotides, the CDR3 is TGTGCCAGCAGCTTCACAGGGGCGGGCGAGCAGTACTTC. As protein: CASSFTGAGEQYF. The V gene is TRBV7-9, the J gene TRBJ2-5; 7 bases align to TRBD1. The J call is uncertain, as TRBJ2-7 better fits the DNA end. Per the germline V gene, CDR1 is SEHNR and CDR2 is FQNEAQ (reference sequence). This CDR3 is 13 amino acids long.

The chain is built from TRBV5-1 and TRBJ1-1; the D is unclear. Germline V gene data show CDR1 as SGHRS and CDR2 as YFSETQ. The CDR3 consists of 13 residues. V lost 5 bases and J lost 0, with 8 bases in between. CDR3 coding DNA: TGCGCCAGCAGTCAAACCCTGAACACTGAAGCTTTCTTT. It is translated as CASSQTLNTEAFF.

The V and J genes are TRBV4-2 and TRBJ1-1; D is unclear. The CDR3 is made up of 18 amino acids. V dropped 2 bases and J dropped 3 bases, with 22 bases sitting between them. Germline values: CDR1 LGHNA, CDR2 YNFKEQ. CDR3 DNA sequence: TGTGCCAGCAGCCAACCCCCTCTGGGGAGGAGACTGTACACTGAAGCTTTCTTT. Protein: CASSQPPLGRRLYTEAFF.

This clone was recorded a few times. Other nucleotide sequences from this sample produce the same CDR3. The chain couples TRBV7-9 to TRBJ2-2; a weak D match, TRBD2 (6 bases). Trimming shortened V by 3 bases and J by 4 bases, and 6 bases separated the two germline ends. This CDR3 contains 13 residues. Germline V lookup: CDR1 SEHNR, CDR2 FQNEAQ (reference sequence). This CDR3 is CASSLEGTGELFF. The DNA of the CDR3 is TGTGCCAGCAGCTTGGAGGGCACCGGGGAGCTGTTTTTT.

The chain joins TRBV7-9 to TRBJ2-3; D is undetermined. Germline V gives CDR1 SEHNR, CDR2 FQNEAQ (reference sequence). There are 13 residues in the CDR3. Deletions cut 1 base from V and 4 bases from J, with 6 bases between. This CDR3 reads CASSLEGPDTQYF. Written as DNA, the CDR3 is TGTGCCAGCAGCTTAGAGGGTCCAGATACGCAGTATTTT.

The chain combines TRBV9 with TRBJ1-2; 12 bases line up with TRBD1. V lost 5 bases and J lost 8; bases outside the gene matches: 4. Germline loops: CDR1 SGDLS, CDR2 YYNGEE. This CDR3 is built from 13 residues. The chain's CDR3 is CASRGTGGLGYTF. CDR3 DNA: TGTGCCAGCAGAGGGACAGGGGGCTTAGGCTACACCTTC.

In nucleotides, the CDR3 is TGCGCCAGCAGCTTGGGATCGGGACTAGCGTCGAGCACAGATACGCAGTATTTT. Protein product: CASSLGSGLASSTDTQYF. V usage is TRBV5-1 and J usage is TRBJ2-3; the match to TRBD2 covers 10 bases. Trimming at V came to 0 bases and at J to 0 bases, leaving 7 bases not matched to a gene. Germline loops: CDR1 SGHRS, CDR2 YFSETQ. This CDR3 spans 18 amino acids.

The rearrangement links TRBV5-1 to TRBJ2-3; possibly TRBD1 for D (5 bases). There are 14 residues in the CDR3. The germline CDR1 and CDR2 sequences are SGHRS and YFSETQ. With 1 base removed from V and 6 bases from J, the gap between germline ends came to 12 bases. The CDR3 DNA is TGCGCCAGCAGCTTGTCAGGGTCTGTGGATACGCAGTATTTT. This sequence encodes CASSLSGSVDTQYF.

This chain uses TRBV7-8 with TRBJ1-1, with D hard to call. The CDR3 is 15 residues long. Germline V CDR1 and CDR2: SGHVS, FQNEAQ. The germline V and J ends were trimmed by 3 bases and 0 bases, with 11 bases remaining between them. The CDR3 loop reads CASSFTGVVNTEAFF. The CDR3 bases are TGTGCCAGCAGCTTTACTGGGGTAGTGAACACTGAAGCTTTCTTT. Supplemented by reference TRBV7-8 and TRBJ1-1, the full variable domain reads GAGVSQSPRYKVAKRGQDVALRCDPISGHVSLFWYQQALGQGPEFLTYFQNEAQLDKSGLPSDRFFAERPEGSVSTLKIQRTQQEDSAVYLCASSFTGVVNTEAFFGQGTRLTVV.

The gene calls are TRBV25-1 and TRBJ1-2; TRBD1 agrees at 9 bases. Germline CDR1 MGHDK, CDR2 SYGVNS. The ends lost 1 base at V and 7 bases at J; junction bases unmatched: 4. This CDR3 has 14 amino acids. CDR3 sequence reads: CASSESWTGVGYTF. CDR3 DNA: TGTGCCAGCAGTGAATCATGGACAGGGGTTGGCTACACCTTC.

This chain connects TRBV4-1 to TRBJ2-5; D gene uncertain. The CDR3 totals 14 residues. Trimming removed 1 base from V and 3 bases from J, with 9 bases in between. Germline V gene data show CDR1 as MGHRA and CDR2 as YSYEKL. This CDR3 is CASSQGAIEETQYF. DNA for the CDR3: TGCGCCAGCAGCCAAGGTGCGATAGAAGAGACCCAGTACTTC.

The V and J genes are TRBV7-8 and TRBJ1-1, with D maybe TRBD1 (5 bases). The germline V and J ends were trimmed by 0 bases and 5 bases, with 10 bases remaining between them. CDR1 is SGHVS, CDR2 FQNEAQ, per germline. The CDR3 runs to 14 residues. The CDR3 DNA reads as TGTGCCAGCAGCTTAGCGGGGGGTAGTACTGAAGCTTTCTTT. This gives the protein CASSLAGGSTEAFF.